Shown below are 8 T cell receptor beta chains from a single sample sequenced in a study of T cell repertoires in cytomegalovirus infection (dated by TCRdb to 2018 to 2020). The sequencer listed for this sample is Illumina HiSeq 1500. TCRdb ran its own pipeline on the public reads, namely fastp trimming at Q25 and MiXCR clone calling, and kept in-frame beta chains. All rows with the same CDR3 protein become a single entry with the most common DNA and genes. The sample contains about 490,000 distinct CDR3 sequences, around 27% of them found a single time. The biggest ten clones account for approximately 13% of the sample. The sample comprised PBMCs. The receptors come from a human donor in good health (CMV status not recorded). Some clones in this sample may be carry-over from other donors' samples.

V usage is TRBV5-1 and J usage is TRBJ2-6; D perhaps matches TRBD1 (6 bases). The germline CDR1 and CDR2 sequences are SGHRS and YFSETQ. The CDR3 is made up of 17 amino acids. The V and J ends lost 4 bases and 0 bases respectively, with 14 bases between them. DNA of the CDR3: TGCGCCAGCAGCACACTCGGACAGCACTCTGGGGCCAACGTCCTGACTTTC. Encoded protein: CASSTLGQHSGANVLTF.

This chain uses TRBV20-1 with TRBJ1-5; D may be TRBD1 (6 bases). V lost 0 bases and J lost 7, with 16 bases in between. This CDR3 contains 15 residues. Germline V gene data show CDR1 as DFQATT and CDR2 as SNEGSKA (reference sequence). CDR3 DNA sequence: TGCAGTGCTAGAGATAACAGGGAATATTGGCAGCCCCAGCATTTT. Translating gives CSARDNREYWQPQHF.

This clonotype was detected a few times. The rearrangement links TRBV10-3 to TRBJ1-2, with D hard to call. The V end was cut by 3 bases, the J end by 1 base, with 6 bases between. CDR3 length equals 13 residues. Germline CDR1 ENHRY, CDR2 SYGVKD. The CDR3 reads CAISDPVNYGYTF. CDR3 in DNA: TGTGCCATCAGTGATCCAGTTAACTATGGCTACACCTTC.

The gene calls are TRBV27 and TRBJ2-7, with a possible D match to TRBD1 (5 bases). There are 16 residues in the CDR3. The germline V and J ends were trimmed by 3 bases and 2 bases, with 17 bases remaining between them. Germline CDR1 is MNHEY and CDR2 is SMNVEV (reference sequence). The DNA of the CDR3 is TGTGCCAGCAGTTTGCGGACATTTGTGGGAACCTACGAGCAGTACTTC. Amino acids: CASSLRTFVGTYEQYF.

A single count supports this clonotype. V gene TRBV4-1 combines with J gene TRBJ1-3, with D unclear. CDR1 is MGHRA, CDR2 YSYEKL, per germline. Trimming removed 0 bases from V and 3 bases from J, with 12 bases in between. The CDR3 has 16 amino acids. This CDR3 reads CASSQDRTGSGNTIYF. The CDR3 DNA sequence: TGCGCCAGCAGCCAAGACCGGACGGGCAGTGGAAACACCATATATTTT.

The chain recombines TRBV28 with TRBJ1-1; D might be TRBD1 (6 bases). The CDR3 length is 16 residues. V lost 4 bases to trimming and J lost 0 bases, with 15 bases between them. CDR1 is MDHEN, CDR2 SYDVKM, per germline. The CDR3 protein is CASSYPFGDMNTEAFF. The CDR3 DNA reads TGTGCCAGCAGTTACCCCTTCGGGGACATGAACACTGAAGCTTTCTTT.

This clonotype appeared many times. V and J are TRBV12-3 or TRBV12-4 and TRBJ2-1; no firm D call. The CDR3 contains 15 residues. V was cut by 6 bases and J by 6 bases, with 18 bases left in between. As DNA, the CDR3 is TGTGCCAGCAGCCCACGGTCCGGCATCATCAATGAGCAGTTCTTC. It encodes CASSPRSGIINEQFF.

This clonotype was counted a few times. This sequence joins TRBV24-1 and TRBJ2-7; 7 bases fit TRBD1. This CDR3 comprises 13 residues. The germline V gene has CDR1 KGHDR and CDR2 SFDVKD. The V gene end was trimmed by 0 bases and the J gene end by 6 bases; junction bases not matched to a gene: 1. Here the CDR3 DNA reads TGTGCCACCAGTGATTTGCCAGGGGGCGAGCAGTACTTC. This sequence encodes CATSDLPGGEQYF.